This passage covers 19 T cell receptor beta chains from one sample sequenced in a study of blood T cell repertoires in COVID-19. Here immunoSEQ multiplex PCR was the method, and the copy in TCRdb shows in-frame clones only, minus some. The data contain fewer than 250,000 clones, 70% to 90% of them singletons. Input material: PBMCs or T cells enriched from blood (not recorded which). These receptors were obtained from a young man who had recovered from COVID-19.

This clone was detected only once. J is TRBJ2-1 and V is TRBV4-2; TRBD2 aligns across 9 bases. The germline gives CDR1 LGHNA, CDR2 YNFKEQ. The CDR3 is 16 residues long. After removal of 4 bases from V and 8 bases from J, the junction contained 12 bases not matched to a gene. CDR3 amino acids: CASSPPGAGGIYEQFF. The CDR3 region has the DNA TGTGCCAGCAGCCCCCCAGGCGCGGGGGGGATTTATGAGCAGTTCTTC.

J is TRBJ1-1 and V is TRBV30; 8 bases fit TRBD1. The ends lost 5 bases at V and 4 bases at J; junction bases unmatched: 9. Germline V gives CDR1 GTSNPN, CDR2 SVGIG (reference sequence). The CDR3 totals 14 residues. The CDR3 loop reads CAWSRDRISTEAFF. CDR3 nucleotides: TGTGCCTGGTCCCGGGACAGGATTAGCACTGAAGCTTTCTTT. The variable domain in full, with the rest retrieved from reference TRBV30 and TRBJ1-1, is SQTIHQWPATLVQPVGSPLSLECTVEGTSNPNLYWYRQAAGRGLQLLFYSVGIGQISSEVPQNLSASRPQDRQFILSSKKLLLSDSGFYLCAWSRDRISTEAFFGQGTRLTVV.

The genes are TRBV7-8 and TRBJ2-1; 7 bases map to TRBD2. CDR3 size: 16 residues. Per the germline V gene, CDR1 is SGHVS and CDR2 is FQNEAQ. Trimming at V came to 0 bases and at J to 6 bases, leaving 8 bases not matched to a gene. CDR3 coding DNA: TGTGCCAGCAGCTTAGCGGGGGGGACGGGATTCAATGAGCAGTTCTTC. Its translation: CASSLAGGTGFNEQFF.

The chain couples TRBV14 to TRBJ1-2; 12 nucleotides line up with TRBD1. Losses at the gene ends were 5 bases for V and 6 bases for J; bases not matched to a gene: 7. Germline CDR1 and CDR2: SGHDN and FVKESK. This CDR3 comprises 15 residues. CDR3 loop: CASSSRDRGRDGYTF. The CDR3 bases are TGTGCCAGCAGCTCCCGGGACAGGGGGCGGGATGGCTACACCTTC. Drawing the rest from reference TRBV14 and TRBJ1-2, the complete variable domain is EAGVTQFPSHSVIEKGQTVTLRCDPISGHDNLYWYRRVMGKEIKFLLHFVKESKQDESGMPNNRFLAERTGGTYSTLKVQPAELEDSGVYFCASSSRDRGRDGYTFGSGTRLTVV.

This chain joins TRBV5-6 and TRBJ2-5; 10 nucleotides line up with TRBD2. The CDR3 spans 17 residues. The V and J ends lost 1 base and 2 bases, in that order; junction bases with no gene match: 8. CDR1 is SGHDT and CDR2 is YYEEEE in the germline V gene. The CDR3 is CASSLTASGGRQETQYF. The CDR3 DNA reads TGTGCCAGCAGCTTGACCGCTAGCGGGGGTAGACAAGAGACCCAGTACTTC.

The chain couples TRBV18 to TRBJ2-2; D is ambiguous. The length of the CDR3 is 14 residues. The V gene's germline CDR1 is KGHSH and CDR2 LQKENI. Deletions cut 5 bases from V and 6 bases from J, with 13 bases between. The CDR3 sequence: CASSTGTPAGELFF. DNA for the CDR3: TGTGCCAGCTCAACCGGTACTCCTGCCGGGGAGCTGTTTTTT.

The table lists this clone with a count of one. V usage is TRBV7-2 and J usage is TRBJ2-7; 7 nucleotides agree with TRBD2. Germline-derived CDR1 and CDR2 are SGHTA and FQGNSA. This CDR3 contains 15 residues. The V segment lost 1 base and the J segment 1 base; nucleotides outside the gene matches: 4. The CDR3 protein is CASSLGLAESYEQYF. In DNA, the CDR3 is TGTGCCAGCAGCTTAGGGCTAGCGGAATCCTACGAGCAGTACTTC.

The rearrangement joins TRBV9 to TRBJ1-2, with TRBD1 identical over 7 bases. The germline gives CDR1 SGDLS, CDR2 YYNGEE. This CDR3 comprises 15 residues. Trimming removed 0 bases from V and 10 bases from J; junction bases left unmatched: 12. The CDR3 reads CASSVVAGGFQDYTF. CDR3 coding DNA: TGTGCCAGCAGCGTAGTGGCAGGGGGATTTCAAGACTACACCTTC.

The rearrangement links TRBV12-3 or TRBV12-4 to TRBJ2-7; 8 bases align to TRBD1. V dropped 7 bases and J dropped 1; count of bases not matched to a gene: 3. CDR3 length equals 13 residues. Here the CDR3 reads CASIRTGSYEQYF. The CDR3 coding sequence is TGTGCCAGCATCCGGACAGGGTCCTACGAGCAGTACTTC.

The V call is TRBV19, the J call TRBJ2-2; D gene ambiguous. The V and J ends lost 4 bases and 9 bases respectively, with 12 bases between them. Per the germline V gene, CDR1 is LNHDA and CDR2 is SQIVND (reference sequence). This CDR3 has 13 amino acids. The CDR3 spells CASSNTQLRELFF. The CDR3 DNA sequence: TGTGCCAGTAGTAACACCCAATTGAGGGAGCTGTTTTTT.

J is TRBJ2-7 and V is TRBV30; 12 nucleotides align to TRBD2. The CDR3 runs 15 residues. Trimming took 8 bases from V and 7 from J; bases not matched to a gene: 15. The germline V gene has CDR1 GTSNPN and CDR2 SVGIG (reference sequence). CDR3: CATSTLAGGPREQYF. The CDR3 coding sequence is TGTGCCACCTCAACTCTAGCGGGAGGGCCTCGGGAGCAGTACTTC.

V gene TRBV9 combines with J gene TRBJ2-2, with TRBD2 matching over 10 bases. Germline CDR1 and CDR2: SGDLS and YYNGEE. V was clipped by 5 bases and J by 0 bases; unmatched bases: 19. The CDR3 runs 21 residues. The CDR3 coding sequence is TGTGCCAGCAGACCATCTGGCGGGACTAGCGAGAGGGGGGCGAACACCGGGGAGCTGTTTTTT. Protein sequence: CASRPSGGTSERGANTGELFF.

The chain uses TRBV7-9 and TRBJ2-7; the D is unclear. Trimming stripped 5 bases from V and 4 bases from J, with 6 bases between. The CDR3 runs to 11 residues. The germline V gene has CDR1 SEHNR and CDR2 FQNEAQ (reference sequence). CDR3 DNA sequence: TGTGCCAGCAGCCTTAAATACGAGCAGTACTTC. Residues: CASSLKYEQYF.

The chain has TRBV7-9 and TRBJ2-7; D perhaps matches TRBD1 (6 bases). The V gene lost 5 bases and the J gene lost 3 bases, with 26 bases spanning the gap. In germline, CDR1 is SEHNR, CDR2 FQNEAQ (reference sequence). This CDR3 comprises 18 residues. Here the CDR3 DNA reads TGTGCCAGCAGCGCCAGTAACAACAGGGTCTTGACCCGCTACGAGCAGTACTTC. This encodes CASSASNNRVLTRYEQYF.

This clone appeared a single time. The V call is TRBV5-5, the J call TRBJ2-5; 10 bases are a match to TRBD2. J gave up 3 bases and V 2 bases, and 1 base lay outside the gene matches. Looked up from germline, CDR1 is SGHKS and CDR2 is YYEKEE (reference sequence). The CDR3 is made up of 14 amino acids. CDR3 nucleotide sequence: TGTGCCAGCAGCTTACTAGCGGGGAAAGAGACCCAGTACTTC. Encoded protein: CASSLLAGKETQYF. The full variable domain, with the rest looked up from reference TRBV5-5 and TRBJ2-5, is DAGVTQSPTHLIKTRGQQVTLRCSPISGHKSVSWYQQVLGQGPQFIFQYYEKEERGRGNFPDRFSARQFPNYSSELNVNALLLGDSALYLCASSLLAGKETQYFGPGTRLLVL.

The chain recombines TRBV19 with TRBJ1-2, with D hard to call. CDR1 and CDR2 (germline): LNHDA, SQIVND (reference sequence). This CDR3 is 13 amino acids long. The ends were cut back, 3 bases at V and 8 bases at J, with 13 bases in the middle. The CDR3 DNA reads as TGTGCCAGTAGTATCGCCCGCACGGAGGGCTACACCTTC. It is translated as CASSIARTEGYTF.

This rearrangement joins TRBV5-1 to TRBJ2-5; 15 nucleotides line up with TRBD2. The germline V gene encodes CDR1 SGHRS and CDR2 YFSETQ. V gave up 3 bases and J gave up 2 bases; unmatched junction bases: 5. The CDR3 consists of 17 residues. CDR3 sequence (DNA): TGCGCCAGCAGCTCCTACGGACTAGCGGGGGGGCAAGAGACCCAGTACTTC. This codes for CASSSYGLAGGQETQYF.

This chain links TRBV24-1 with TRBJ1-5; 10 nucleotides align to TRBD1. The V gene end was trimmed by 3 bases and the J gene end by 1 base; junction bases not matched to a gene: 8. The CDR3 sequence is 18 residues long. Germline CDR1 is KGHDR and CDR2 is SFDVKD. CDR3 residues: CATSDNWSGQGSNQPQHF. The DNA of the CDR3 is TGTGCCACCAGTGATAATTGGTCGGGACAGGGGAGCAATCAGCCCCAGCATTTT.

Concerning this clone itself: One end of the junction does not line up with germline, which may come from a read error. CDR3 bases: TGCGCCCGCAGTCCGCAGGGAGGGAGCCAGCATTTT. It encodes CARSPQGGSQHF. The gene calls are TRBV10-2 and TRBJ1-5; maybe TRBD1 (5 bases). The germline V gene has CDR1 WSHSY and CDR2 SAAADI. The CDR3 extends over 12 amino acids.